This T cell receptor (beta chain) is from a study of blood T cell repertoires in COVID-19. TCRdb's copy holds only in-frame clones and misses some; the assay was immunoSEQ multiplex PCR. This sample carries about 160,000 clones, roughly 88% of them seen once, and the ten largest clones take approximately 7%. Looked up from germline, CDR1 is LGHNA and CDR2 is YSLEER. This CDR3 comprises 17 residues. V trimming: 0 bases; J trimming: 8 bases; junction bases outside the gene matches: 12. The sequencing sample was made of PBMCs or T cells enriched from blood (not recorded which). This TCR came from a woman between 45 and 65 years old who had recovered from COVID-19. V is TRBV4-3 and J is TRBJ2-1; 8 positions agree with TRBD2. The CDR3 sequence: CASSQERDSGVRHEQFF. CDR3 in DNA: TGCGCCAGCAGCCAAGAAAGAGATAGCGGGGTTAGACATGAGCAGTTCTTC.